These 25 T cell receptor beta chains were all obtained from the same sample, sequenced in a study of OX40 agonist ivuxolimab in advanced cancers. Method: immunoSEQ multiplex PCR; TCRdb's copy keeps in-frame clones and lacks some. The sample includes over 50,000 clones, approximately 83% seen only once; the top ten take about 12%. This sample comprised CD4+ or CD8+ T cells sorted from blood, obtained in a trial of the OX40 agonist ivuxolimab. The receptors originated from an adult with an advanced solid tumor such as melanoma, head and neck, liver or kidney cancer.

The chain carries TRBV7-9 and TRBJ2-2, with 8 bases lining up with TRBD1. CDR3 length: 17 amino acids. Germline lookup yields CDR1 SEHNR and CDR2 FQNEAQ (reference sequence). V gave up 6 bases and J gave up 6 bases; unmatched junction bases: 15. DNA for the CDR3: TGTGCCAGCAGACCGCAGGGGGCCCCTTATACACCCGGGGAGCTGTTTTTT. Encoded protein: CASRPQGAPYTPGELFF.

The genes are TRBV4-2 and TRBJ2-7; 8 bases match TRBD1. Per germline, CDR1 LGHNA and CDR2 YNFKEQ. This CDR3 spans 15 amino acids. V was clipped by 2 bases and J by 3 bases; unmatched bases: 6. The CDR3, as DNA: TGTGCCAGCAGCCAAACCCCAGACAGGGGCTACGAGCAGTACTTC. Translated: CASSQTPDRGYEQYF.

CDR3 sequence: CAAIRQNTEAFF. In DNA form, the CDR3 reads TGTGCCGCTATTCGGCAGAACACTGAAGCTTTCTTT. This sequence joins TRBV6-5 and TRBJ1-1; D gene ambiguous. The V and J ends lost 11 bases and 1 base respectively, with 11 bases between them. The CDR3 length is 12 residues. CDR1 and CDR2 (germline): MNHEY, SVGAGI.

The CDR3 reads CASSYYGTGGNEQFF. For the CDR3, the DNA is TGTGCCAGCAGTTACTACGGGACAGGGGGCAATGAGCAGTTCTTC. This rearrangement joins TRBV6-5 to TRBJ2-1; 11 nucleotides match TRBD1. The CDR3 is 15 residues long. With V trimmed by 1 base and J by 6 bases, 2 bases remained unmatched. Germline loops: CDR1 MNHEY, CDR2 SVGAGI.

This chain's CDR3 is CASSRTRGEVATYGYTF. DNA of the CDR3: TGTGCCAGCAGCCGAACACGGGGCGAGGTCGCTACTTATGGCTACACCTTC. V usage is TRBV11-2 and J usage is TRBJ1-2; D is perhaps TRBD1 (5 bases). Germline CDR1 SGHAT, CDR2 FQNNGV. Trimming shortened V by 5 bases and J by 5 bases, and 24 bases separated the two germline ends. This CDR3 is built from 17 residues.

The chain carries TRBV5-4 and TRBJ1-3; 9 nucleotides agree with TRBD1. Germline-derived CDR1 and CDR2 are SGHNT and YYREEE (reference sequence). This CDR3 region has 15 residues. V lost 0 bases, J lost 4 bases, and 2 bases stayed unmatched. The CDR3 loop is CASSLGTGEGNTIYF. In DNA form, the CDR3 reads TGTGCCAGCAGCTTGGGGACAGGGGAAGGAAACACCATATATTTT.

The chain couples TRBV18 to TRBJ2-3; D is possibly TRBD1 (6 bases). The CDR3 has 17 residues. V dropped 3 bases and J dropped 3 bases, with 19 bases sitting between them. Per the germline V gene, CDR1 is KGHSH and CDR2 is LQKENI. CDR3 residues: CASSPLEGGQSTDTQYF. DNA for the CDR3: TGTGCCAGCTCACCTCTTGAGGGTGGACAGTCGACAGATACGCAGTATTTT. Together with reference TRBV18 and TRBJ2-3, the CDR3 gives the full variable domain: NAGVMQNPRHLVRRRGQEARLRCSPMKGHSHVYWYRQLPEEGLKFMVYLQKENIIDESGMPKERFSAEFPKEGPSILRIQQVVRGDSAAYFCASSPLEGGQSTDTQYFGPGTRLTVL.

The chain couples TRBV11-2 to TRBJ2-5; 7 bases agree with TRBD2. Unmatched junction bases numbered 12, after V lost 5 bases and J lost 0 bases. Germline lookup yields CDR1 SGHAT and CDR2 FQNNGV. The CDR3 spans 17 residues. In nucleotides, the CDR3 is TGTGCCAGCAGCCCACCTTGGGGGGGGGAGTACCAAGAGACCCAGTACTTC. Amino acids: CASSPPWGGEYQETQYF.

This clone was seen a single time. The V and J genes are TRBV5-5 and TRBJ2-1; D unclear. This CDR3 contains 11 residues. Looked up from germline, CDR1 is SGHKS and CDR2 is YYEKEE (reference sequence). V was shortened by 3 bases and J by 7 bases, with 5 bases between the two germline ends. The CDR3 nucleotides are TGTGCCAGCAGCTGGGGAAATGAGCAGTTCTTC. Translated: CASSWGNEQFF.

V usage is TRBV5-4 and J usage is TRBJ1-1, with a tentative D call TRBD1 (5 bases). This CDR3 is 17 amino acids long. Trimming left V 3 bases short and J 4 bases short, with 22 bases between. The germline CDR1 and CDR2 sequences are SGHNT and YYREEE (reference sequence). CDR3 sequence: CASSWRNRALRGTEAFF. The CDR3 DNA reads as TGTGCCAGCAGCTGGCGGAACCGGGCCCTGAGGGGCACTGAAGCTTTCTTT.

This rearrangement joins TRBV4-2 to TRBJ1-3; D not resolved. The CDR3 runs 15 residues. The germline V gene has CDR1 LGHNA and CDR2 YNFKEQ. V dropped 0 bases and J dropped 4 bases, with 10 bases sitting between them. CDR3 sequence: CASSQEIGRGNTIYF. CDR3 bases: TGTGCCAGCAGCCAAGAAATTGGTAGGGGAAACACCATATATTTT.

This clone appeared once. This chain joins TRBV18 and TRBJ2-2, with 10 positions matching TRBD1. From germline, CDR1 is KGHSH and CDR2 LQKENI. V was pared by 3 bases and J by 2 bases, with 6 bases of the junction left unmatched. The CDR3 extends over 17 amino acids. The DNA for the CDR3 is TGTGCCAGCTCACCGGGGACAGGGGAAATCAACACCGGGGAGCTGTTTTTT. This codes for CASSPGTGEINTGELFF.

On this clone itself: This likely comes from a read error, as the CDR3 has no conserved phenylalanine or tryptophan at its end. The chain's CDR3 is CASSLTGGSPLHL. In DNA form, the CDR3 reads TGCGCCAGCAGCCTCACGGGGGGCTCACCCCTCCACCTT. The genes are TRBV4-1 and TRBJ1-6, with D possibly matching TRBD1 (6 bases). Germline V gives CDR1 MGHRA, CDR2 YSYEKL. CDR3 length: 13 amino acids. With 4 bases removed from V and 10 bases from J, the gap between germline ends came to 11 bases.

V and J are TRBV4-3 and TRBJ2-7; perhaps TRBD2 as D (5 bases). The CDR3 covers 13 residues. From germline, CDR1 is LGHNA and CDR2 YSLEER. Deletions cut 4 bases from V and 6 bases from J, with 13 bases between. In nucleotides, the CDR3 is TGCGCCAGCAGCCCGGGCCGGGGATTCGAGCAGTACTTC. Translation gives CASSPGRGFEQYF.

In this sample, this clone turned up a few times. The rearrangement links TRBV25-1 to TRBJ1-1; TRBD1 agrees at 8 bases. The CDR3 length is 15 residues. In germline, CDR1 is MGHDK, CDR2 SYGVNS. Losses at the gene ends were 3 bases for V and 5 bases for J; bases not matched to a gene: 8. CDR3 protein: CASSDPDRGWTEAFF. The CDR3 bases are TGTGCCAGCAGTGACCCCGACAGGGGATGGACTGAAGCTTTCTTT.

The chain joins TRBV9 to TRBJ2-1; 9 bases line up with TRBD2. Per germline, CDR1 SGDLS and CDR2 YYNGEE. The CDR3 length is 15 residues. Trimming at V came to 0 bases and at J to 5 bases, leaving 3 bases not matched to a gene. In DNA form, the CDR3 reads TGTGCCAGCAGCGTAGGCGGGGGGGCCAACAATGAGCAGTTCTTC. Its protein product is CASSVGGGANNEQFF.

The CDR3 bases are TGTGCCAGCACCAGATACCGGGGCCTGGCGAGGCAGCCCCAGCATTTT. It encodes CASTRYRGLARQPQHF. This chain connects TRBV28 to TRBJ1-5, with D perhaps TRBD1 (5 bases). V shed 7 bases and J shed 7 bases, with 23 bases lying between them. Looked up from germline, CDR1 is MDHEN and CDR2 is SYDVKM. There are 16 residues in the CDR3.

The chain is built from TRBV19 and TRBJ1-1; TRBD1 aligns across 8 bases. This CDR3 spans 13 amino acids. J lost 5 bases, V lost 6 bases, and 5 bases had no gene match. Per the germline V gene, CDR1 is LNHDA and CDR2 is SQIVND (reference sequence). In DNA form, the CDR3 reads TGTGCCAGTAGCCTGGACAGGGAGACTGAAGCTTTCTTT. It translates to CASSLDRETEAFF.

In this sample, this clone turned up once. The chain has TRBV2 and TRBJ2-2; D gene ambiguous. Per germline, CDR1 SNHLY and CDR2 FYNNEI. The CDR3 covers 14 residues. V was shortened by 3 bases and J by 3 bases, with 8 bases between the two germline ends. For the CDR3, the DNA is TGTGCCAGCAGTGAGCGCCTTGACACCGGGGAGCTGTTTTTT. Translating it yields CASSERLDTGELFF.

The rearrangement joins TRBV29-1 to TRBJ1-1; 9 bases match TRBD1. V lost 0 bases and J lost 3; bases outside the gene matches: 8. Germline lookup yields CDR1 SQVTM and CDR2 ANQGSEA. CDR3 length: 16 residues. CDR3 DNA: TGCAGCGTTGAAGAGGGGGGAACAGGGGGCTACACTGAAGCTTTCTTT. It codes for CSVEEGGTGGYTEAFF.

V usage is TRBV7-6 and J usage is TRBJ2-7, with D unclear. Germline CDR1 and CDR2: SGHVS and FNYEAQ. The CDR3 totals 12 residues. V lost 4 bases and J lost 7, with 11 bases in between. CDR3 DNA sequence: TGTGCCAGCAGCTACTACATGTTGGAGCAGTACTTC. This sequence encodes CASSYYMLEQYF.

The CDR3 loop reads CASSPMGLGGYTF. Here the CDR3 DNA reads TGCGCCAGCAGCCCTATGGGACTTGGTGGCTACACCTTC. The chain has TRBV10-2 and TRBJ1-2; possibly TRBD1 for D (5 bases). The CDR3 is 13 amino acids. Per the germline V gene, CDR1 is WSHSY and CDR2 is SAAADI. V lost 6 bases, J lost 7 bases, and 15 bases lay in between.

The chain has TRBV7-6 and TRBJ1-4, with 9 bases lining up with TRBD1. Losses at the gene ends were 5 bases for V and 7 bases for J; bases not matched to a gene: 11. The CDR3 consists of 16 residues. From germline, CDR1 is SGHVS and CDR2 FNYEAQ. CDR3 protein: CASSINPGQGGEKLFF. In DNA form, the CDR3 reads TGTGCCAGCAGCATAAATCCGGGACAGGGTGGTGAAAAACTGTTTTTT. Filled out from reference TRBV7-6 and TRBJ1-4, the complete variable domain reads GAGVSQSPRYKVTKRGQDVALRCDPISGHVSLYWYRQALGQGPEFLTYFNYEAQQDKSGLPNDRFSAERPEGSISTLTIQRTEQRDSAMYRCASSINPGQGGEKLFFGSGTQLSVL.

The chain combines TRBV7-8 with TRBJ2-5; 7 bases are shared with TRBD2. The J call is in doubt because the DNA end fits TRBJ2-7 better. This CDR3 is 15 amino acids long. CDR1 is SGHVS and CDR2 is FQNEAQ in the germline V gene. CDR3: CASSLDSGGFYEQYF. CDR3 DNA sequence: TGTGCCAGCAGCTTAGATTCGGGGGGTTTCTACGAGCAGTACTTC.

The rearrangement joins TRBV6-7 to TRBJ2-7; D ambiguous. TRBV6-7 is recorded as an ORF, its role being uncertain. The CDR3 has 13 residues. V lost 1 base and J 2 bases, leaving 6 bases between the germline ends. For the CDR3, the DNA is TGTGCCAGCAGTTACTTTCTACCCTACGAGCAGTACTTC. Translated, it gives CASSYFLPYEQYF.